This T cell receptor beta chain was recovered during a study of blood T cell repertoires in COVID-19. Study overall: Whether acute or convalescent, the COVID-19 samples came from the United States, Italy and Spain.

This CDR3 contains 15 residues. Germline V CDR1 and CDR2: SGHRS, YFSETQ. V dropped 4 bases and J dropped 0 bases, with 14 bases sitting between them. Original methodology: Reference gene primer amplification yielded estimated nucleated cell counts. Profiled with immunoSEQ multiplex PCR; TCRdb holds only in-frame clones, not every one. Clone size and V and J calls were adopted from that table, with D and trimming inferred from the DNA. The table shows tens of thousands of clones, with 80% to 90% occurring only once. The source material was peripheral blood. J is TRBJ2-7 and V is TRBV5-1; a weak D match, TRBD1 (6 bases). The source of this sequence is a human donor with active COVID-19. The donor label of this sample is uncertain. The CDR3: CASSTYRESSYEQYF. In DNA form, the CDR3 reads TGCGCCAGCAGCACGTACAGGGAAAGCTCCTACGAGCAGTACTTC.